This entry lists 24 T cell receptor beta chains sequenced from one sample in a study of cytomegalovirus exposure and HLA in healthy donors. The primer mix had 60 Vbeta and 13 Jbeta primers. The protocol was immunoSEQ multiplex PCR, while the TCRdb copy is restricted to in-frame clones and leaves out a portion. The table shows some 110,000 clones, with roughly 76% occurring only once. Sample: PBMCs. The receptors were gathered from a young man in good health and CMV-seropositive.

The V call is TRBV10-2, the J call TRBJ2-2; TRBD2 matches 8 bases. Germline assignment: CDR1 WSHSY and CDR2 SAAADI. With 1 base clipped from V and 1 base from J, the junction kept 5 bases outside the gene matches. The CDR3 totals 17 residues. The CDR3 DNA follows: TGCGCCAGCAGTGAGTGGAGTAGCGGGGAGAACACCGGGGAGCTGTTTTTT. Its translation is CASSEWSSGENTGELFF.

The chain carries TRBV7-6 and TRBJ1-5; D possibly corresponds to TRBD1 (5 bases). Germline V gene data show CDR1 as SGHVS and CDR2 as FNYEAQ. V was shortened by 9 bases and J by 1 base, with 16 bases between the two germline ends. There are 15 residues in the CDR3. The CDR3 DNA is TGTGCCAGTTTGCCCACCCCAGGGAGCAATCAGCCCCAGCATTTT. Protein product: CASLPTPGSNQPQHF.

Concerning this clone itself: Other nucleotide sequences from this sample produce the same CDR3. The J gene is TRBJ1-1, the V gene TRBV6-1, with D possibly matching TRBD1 (6 bases). Trimming removed 1 base from V and 4 bases from J, with 10 bases in between. Germline values: CDR1 MNHNS, CDR2 SASEGT. The CDR3 spans 14 residues. The CDR3: CASSEGQGSTEAFF. The CDR3 DNA sequence: TGTGCCAGCAGTGAAGGGCAGGGGTCCACTGAAGCTTTCTTT.

The chain uses TRBV4-3 and TRBJ1-2; 7 bases agree with TRBD1. CDR1 and CDR2 from the germline V gene are LGHNA and YSLEER. This CDR3 is built from 14 residues. J lost 4 bases, V lost 0 bases, and 2 bases had no gene match. The CDR3 sequence is CASSQESGGYGYTF. For the CDR3, the DNA is TGCGCCAGCAGCCAAGAGTCAGGGGGCTATGGCTACACCTTC.

The chain has TRBV7-2 and TRBJ1-2, with a possible D match to TRBD1 (6 bases). The CDR3 is made up of 14 amino acids. CDR1 is SGHTA and CDR2 is FQGNSA in the germline V gene. With 5 bases removed from V and 8 bases from J, the gap between germline ends came to 18 bases. DNA of the CDR3: TGTGCCAGCAGCCCGCAGGGGACGGACGGGGGCTACACCTTC. This gives the protein CASSPQGTDGGYTF.

The chain recombines TRBV7-8 with TRBJ2-7; TRBD1 agrees at 11 bases. The junction had 7 bases not matched to a gene; V was cut back by 5 bases and J by 4 bases. The CDR3 covers 15 residues. Germline-derived CDR1 and CDR2 are SGHVS and FQNEAQ. The CDR3, as DNA: TGTGCCAGCAGCCACCGCCGGGACAGGGGGTACGAGCAGTACTTC. As protein: CASSHRRDRGYEQYF.

This chain links TRBV27 with TRBJ1-6, with 7 bases lining up with TRBD1. Germline V gene data show CDR1 as MNHEY and CDR2 as SMNVEV (reference sequence). This CDR3 region has 14 residues. Trimming took 2 bases from V and 9 from J; bases not matched to a gene: 4. CDR3: CASSLAGGSSPLHF. CDR3 DNA sequence: TGTGCCAGCAGTTTAGCAGGGGGAAGTTCACCCCTCCACTTT.

The V and J genes are TRBV4-2 and TRBJ2-3; D may be TRBD2 (6 bases). Germline values: CDR1 LGHNA, CDR2 YNFKEQ. The CDR3 runs to 18 residues. Trimming removed 0 bases at V and 2 bases at J, with 18 bases between. In DNA, the CDR3 is TGTGCCAGCAGCCAAGATCGTCGGGAGCGGGCGCTCACAGATACGCAGTATTTT. Its translation: CASSQDRRERALTDTQYF.

The rearrangement joins TRBV6-6 to TRBJ2-2; D is uncertain. Trimming shortened V by 6 bases and J by 3 bases, and 11 bases separated the two germline ends. CDR1 is MNHNY, CDR2 SVGAGI, per germline (reference sequence). This CDR3 contains 14 residues. CDR3 sequence reads: CASSPLRDTGELFF. DNA for the CDR3: TGTGCCAGCAGCCCCTTACGGGACACCGGGGAGCTGTTTTTT.

The V and J genes are TRBV6-1 and TRBJ2-2; 10 bases are a match to TRBD2. Losses at the gene ends were 7 bases for V and 3 bases for J; bases not matched to a gene: 5. The CDR3 extends over 15 amino acids. CDR1 MNHNS and CDR2 SASEGT come from the germline V gene. DNA of the CDR3: TGTGCCAGCACTAGCGGGGGTGTCGACACCGGGGAGCTGTTTTTT. Encoded protein: CASTSGGVDTGELFF.

The V and J genes are TRBV23-1 and TRBJ2-5; D possibly corresponds to TRBD2 (6 bases). TRBV23-1 is given ORF status, its function remaining uncertain. The V and J ends lost 6 bases and 2 bases respectively, with 16 bases between them. This CDR3 is built from 15 residues. Written as DNA, the CDR3 is TGCGCCAGCAGGACAACGGGTCGGGGGCAAGAGACCCAGTACTTC. This sequence encodes CASRTTGRGQETQYF.

The rearrangement links TRBV7-2 to TRBJ1-5; D gene unclear. The germline V and J ends were trimmed by 7 bases and 3 bases, with 10 bases remaining between them. Germline V lookup: CDR1 SGHTA, CDR2 FQGNSA. The CDR3 has 13 residues. The CDR3 nucleotides read TGTGCCAGCACCCTGGAGCTCAATCAGCCCCAGCATTTT. Its translation is CASTLELNQPQHF.

The chain recombines TRBV10-3 with TRBJ2-7, with 8 bases aligning to TRBD1. Germline CDR1 is ENHRY and CDR2 is SYGVKD. This CDR3 has 13 residues. Trimming took 6 bases from V and 3 from J; bases not matched to a gene: 4. The CDR3 DNA follows: TGTGCCATCAGCGAAGGACAGGGCTACGAGCAGTACTTC. Encoded protein: CAISEGQGYEQYF.

This clone appeared a single time. V gene TRBV15 combines with J gene TRBJ2-1; D gene ambiguous. The CDR3 has 16 residues. Per the germline V gene, CDR1 is LNHNV and CDR2 is YYDKDF (reference sequence). With 0 bases removed from V and 4 bases from J, the gap between germline ends came to 13 bases. The CDR3, as DNA: TGTGCCACCAGCAGAGATTCATTTACTGTTTACAATGAGCAGTTCTTC. Translated, it gives CATSRDSFTVYNEQFF.

The chain employs TRBV18 and TRBJ2-5; possibly TRBD1 for D (5 bases). V was cut by 3 bases and J by 5 bases, with 16 bases left in between. This CDR3 is built from 15 residues. CDR1 and CDR2 (germline): KGHSH, LQKENI. CDR3 residues: CASSPYQDRQETQYF. The CDR3 DNA reads TGTGCCAGCTCACCCTATCAAGATCGACAGGAGACCCAGTACTTC.

V and J are TRBV29-1 and TRBJ1-3; D not certain. Trimming stripped 6 bases from V and 7 bases from J, with 19 bases between. Germline V gene sequence: CDR1 SQVTM, CDR2 ANQGSEA. The CDR3 totals 14 residues. CDR3 coding DNA: TGCAGCGTCGCTACCCGGCTGTCGGGGAACACCATATATTTT. It encodes CSVATRLSGNTIYF.

The chain carries TRBV18 and TRBJ1-1; D is unclear. The CDR3 consists of 13 residues. V lost 6 bases and J 7 bases, leaving 15 bases between the germline ends. The germline CDR1 and CDR2 sequences are KGHSH and LQKENI. The CDR3 loop is CASSPLRRDEAFF. CDR3 coding DNA: TGTGCCAGCTCGCCCCTCAGGAGGGATGAAGCTTTCTTT.

The chain joins TRBV27 to TRBJ2-3, with 10 bases identical to TRBD2. This CDR3 has 18 amino acids. V shed 3 bases, J shed 2 bases, and the junction held 11 bases outside the gene matches. Looked up from germline, CDR1 is MNHEY and CDR2 is SMNVEV (reference sequence). The CDR3: CASSLIGLAGADTDTQYF. The CDR3 region has the DNA TGTGCCAGCAGTTTGATCGGTCTAGCGGGGGCCGACACAGATACGCAGTATTTT.

The J gene is TRBJ2-1, the V gene TRBV5-3; 10 bases are a match to TRBD2. TRBV5-3 is an open reading frame whose function is uncertain. J was trimmed by 8 bases and V by 0 bases; bases with no gene match: 2. CDR3 length: 14 residues. CDR3 in amino acids: CARSLGTSGHEQFF. The CDR3 DNA reads as TGTGCCAGAAGCTTGGGGACTAGCGGCCATGAGCAGTTCTTC.

The gene calls are TRBV5-1 and TRBJ2-2, with TRBD1 matching 9 bases. The V gene end was trimmed by 4 bases and the J gene end by 3 bases; junction bases not matched to a gene: 13. Germline lookup yields CDR1 SGHRS and CDR2 YFSETQ. This CDR3 is built from 18 residues. This CDR3 reads CASSQRSAQGAYTGELFF. CDR3 nucleotide sequence: TGCGCCAGCAGCCAAAGATCCGCACAGGGGGCATACACCGGGGAGCTGTTTTTT.

In this sample, this clone turned up a few times. This chain joins TRBV4-1 and TRBJ2-5; a weak D match, TRBD2 (6 bases). The germline CDR1 and CDR2 sequences are MGHRA and YSYEKL. V dropped 4 bases and J dropped 2 bases, with 26 bases sitting between them. The CDR3 consists of 19 residues. The CDR3 sequence: CASSRGTPRSPGLQETQYF. In DNA form, the CDR3 reads TGCGCCAGCAGCCGCGGGACGCCCAGAAGCCCCGGCTTACAAGAGACCCAGTACTTC.

V usage is TRBV28 and J usage is TRBJ2-5, with 11 bases that match TRBD2. CDR3 length: 16 residues. Germline CDR1 and CDR2: MDHEN and SYDVKM. J lost 5 bases, V lost 2 bases, and 7 bases had no gene match. The DNA of the CDR3 is TGTGCCAGCAGTTTAGGTAGCGGGGGGGCCCAGGAGACCCAGTACTTC. Amino acids: CASSLGSGGAQETQYF. The whole variable domain, filled in from reference TRBV28 and TRBJ2-5, reads DVKVTQSSRYLVKRTGEKVFLECVQDMDHENMFWYRQDPGLGLRLIYFSYDVKMKEKGDIPEGYSVSREKKERFSLILESASTNQTSMYLCASSLGSGGAQETQYFGPGTRLLVL.

This rearrangement joins TRBV2 to TRBJ2-7; 9 nucleotides align to TRBD1. CDR1 and CDR2 (germline): SNHLY, FYNNEI. The V gene end was trimmed by 7 bases and the J gene end by 7 bases; junction bases not matched to a gene: 8. The CDR3 spans 13 residues. Here the CDR3 reads CASNRGQGDEQYF. In DNA form, the CDR3 reads TGTGCCAGCAATCGGGGACAGGGAGATGAGCAGTACTTC.

CDR3 DNA sequence: TGCGCCAGCAGCCTAGACAGGGGCGTGGGTTCACCCCTCCACTTT. Amino acids: CASSLDRGVGSPLHF. This chain connects TRBV4-3 to TRBJ1-6, with 8 nucleotides matching TRBD1. From germline, CDR1 is LGHNA and CDR2 YSLEER. This CDR3 has 15 amino acids. Losses at the gene ends were 4 bases for V and 9 bases for J; bases not matched to a gene: 8.